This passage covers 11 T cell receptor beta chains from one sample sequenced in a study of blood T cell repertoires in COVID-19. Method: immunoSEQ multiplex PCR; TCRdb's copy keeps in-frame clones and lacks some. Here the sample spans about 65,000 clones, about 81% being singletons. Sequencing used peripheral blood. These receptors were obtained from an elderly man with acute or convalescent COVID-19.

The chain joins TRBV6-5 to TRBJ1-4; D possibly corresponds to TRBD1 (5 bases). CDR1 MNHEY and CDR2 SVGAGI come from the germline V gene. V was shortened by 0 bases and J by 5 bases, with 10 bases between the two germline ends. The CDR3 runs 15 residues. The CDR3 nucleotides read TGTGCCAGCAGTTACTCGGGCAGGGTGAATGAAAAACTGTTTTTT. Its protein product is CASSYSGRVNEKLFF.

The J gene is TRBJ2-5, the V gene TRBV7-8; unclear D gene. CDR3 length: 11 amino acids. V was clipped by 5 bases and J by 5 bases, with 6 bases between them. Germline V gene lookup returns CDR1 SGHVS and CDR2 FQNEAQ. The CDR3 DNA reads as TGTGCCAGCAGCCCGAGGGAGACCCAGTACTTC. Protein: CASSPRETQYF.

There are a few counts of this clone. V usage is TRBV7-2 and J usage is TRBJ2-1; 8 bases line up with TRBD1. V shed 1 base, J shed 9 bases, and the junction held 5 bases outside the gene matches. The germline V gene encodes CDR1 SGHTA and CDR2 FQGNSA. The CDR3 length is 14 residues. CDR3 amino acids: CASSLGDRTAEQFF. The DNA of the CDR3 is TGTGCCAGCAGCTTAGGGGACAGGACCGCTGAGCAGTTCTTC.

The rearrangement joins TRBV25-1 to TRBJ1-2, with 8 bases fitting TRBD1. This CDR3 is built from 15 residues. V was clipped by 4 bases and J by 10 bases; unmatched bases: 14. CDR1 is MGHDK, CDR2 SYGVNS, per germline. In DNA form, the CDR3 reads TGTGCCAGCAGTGCTAACAGGGGGACCTCAGAAGTCTACACCTTC. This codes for CASSANRGTSEVYTF.

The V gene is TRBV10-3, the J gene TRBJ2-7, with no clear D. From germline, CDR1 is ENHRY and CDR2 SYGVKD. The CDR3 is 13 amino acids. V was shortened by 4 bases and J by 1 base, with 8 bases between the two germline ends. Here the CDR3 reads CAISGFGSYEQYF. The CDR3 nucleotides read TGTGCCATCAGTGGTTTCGGGTCCTACGAGCAGTACTTC.

The CDR3 nucleotides read TGTGCCAGCAGTACTCGGACAGGGGAAGACTATGGCTACACCTTC. This encodes CASSTRTGEDYGYTF. This chain uses TRBV27 with TRBJ1-2; TRBD1 agrees at 9 bases. After removal of 5 bases from V and 3 bases from J, the junction contained 7 bases not matched to a gene. This CDR3 is 15 amino acids long. Per germline, CDR1 MNHEY and CDR2 SMNVEV (reference sequence).

For the CDR3, the DNA is TGTGCCAGCTGGAGGAGGGCTGGGGGAGAAAAACTGTTTTTT. The encoded protein is CASWRRAGGEKLFF. V usage is TRBV2 and J usage is TRBJ1-4; D might be TRBD1 (5 bases). V was clipped by 8 bases and J by 8 bases, with 18 bases between them. Per germline, CDR1 SNHLY and CDR2 FYNNEI. This CDR3 spans 14 amino acids.

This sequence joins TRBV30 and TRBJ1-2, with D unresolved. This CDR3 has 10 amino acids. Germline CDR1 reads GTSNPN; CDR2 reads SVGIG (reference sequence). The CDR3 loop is CAWRNYGYTF. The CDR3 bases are TGTGCTTGGCGGAACTATGGCTACACCTTC.

DNA for the CDR3: TGTGCCAGTAGTATAACCAGGACAGCAAATAACAATGAGCAGTTCTTC. Protein sequence: CASSITRTANNNEQFF. This rearrangement joins TRBV19 to TRBJ2-1; perhaps TRBD1 as D (6 bases). CDR3 length: 16 residues. Germline V gene lookup returns CDR1 LNHDA and CDR2 SQIVND (reference sequence). The V gene lost 2 bases and the J gene lost 5 bases, with 16 bases spanning the gap.

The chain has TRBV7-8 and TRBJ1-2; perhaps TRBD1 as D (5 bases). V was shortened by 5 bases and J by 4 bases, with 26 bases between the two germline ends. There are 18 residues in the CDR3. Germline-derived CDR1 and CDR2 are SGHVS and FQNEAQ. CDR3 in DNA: TGTGCCAGCAGCCTTAGGCGGGACGTCACGTCTGCGGCCTATGGCTACACCTTC. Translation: CASSLRRDVTSAAYGYTF.

CDR3 sequence: CASSPWDSRTNEKLFF. The CDR3 nucleotides are TGTGCCAGCAGCCCTTGGGACAGCCGAACTAATGAAAAACTGTTTTTT. The rearrangement joins TRBV3-1 (or the pseudogene TRBV3-2) to TRBJ1-4; 7 bases line up with TRBD1. This CDR3 region has 16 residues. Germline V lookup: CDR1 LGHDT, CDR2 YNNKEL (reference sequence). The V gene end was trimmed by 4 bases and the J gene end by 1 base; junction bases not matched to a gene: 6.